This passage covers 26 T cell receptor beta chains from one sample sequenced in a study of blood T cell repertoires in COVID-19. Method: immunoSEQ multiplex PCR; TCRdb's copy keeps in-frame clones and lacks some. The data contain over 20,000 clones, about 90% of them singletons. The material sequenced was peripheral blood. These receptors were obtained from a man aged 70-80 years with acute or convalescent COVID-19.

The rearrangement joins TRBV29-1 to TRBJ2-3, with a weak D call TRBD1 (6 bases). Germline V lookup: CDR1 SQVTM, CDR2 ANQGSEA. The ends were cut back, 4 bases at V and 7 bases at J, with 21 bases in the middle. This CDR3 region has 15 residues. CDR3 DNA sequence: TGCAGCGTTGCCCACTGGAAGGGGGTTGAAAATACGCAGTATTTT. Amino acids: CSVAHWKGVENTQYF.

The chain joins TRBV7-6 to TRBJ1-2; D remains unclear. This CDR3 comprises 14 residues. CDR1 is SGHVS, CDR2 FNYEAQ, per germline. Trimming took 5 bases from V and 4 from J, leaving 14 bases between them. The CDR3 spells CASSLTDGGYGYTF. The CDR3 DNA reads as TGTGCCAGCAGCCTAACGGACGGAGGCTATGGCTACACCTTC.

This clone appeared a few times. This chain joins TRBV19 and TRBJ1-1; the match to TRBD1 covers 8 bases. Germline values: CDR1 LNHDA, CDR2 SQIVND (reference sequence). The CDR3 runs 15 residues. Unmatched junction bases numbered 10, after V lost 5 bases and J lost 5 bases. The CDR3 loop reads CASSSRQGRETEAFF. The CDR3 DNA reads TGTGCCAGTAGTTCGCGACAGGGGCGTGAGACTGAAGCTTTCTTT.

This chain uses TRBV24-1 with TRBJ2-3; possible D gene TRBD2, 6 bases. The length of the CDR3 is 15 residues. The germline CDR1 and CDR2 sequences are KGHDR and SFDVKD. Trimming cost V 2 bases and J 1 base, with 9 bases left between them. The CDR3 reads CATSDSGLGTDTQYF. The CDR3 bases are TGTGCCACCAGTGATTCGGGACTCGGCACAGATACGCAGTATTTT.

V usage is TRBV9 and J usage is TRBJ2-7; 11 bases line up with TRBD2. Germline-derived CDR1 and CDR2 are SGDLS and YYNGEE. J gave up 3 bases and V 0 bases, and 2 bases lay outside the gene matches. This CDR3 has 15 residues. The CDR3 nucleotides are TGTGCCAGCAGCGTAGCAGGACTAGCGGGCTACGAGCAGTACTTC. Its translation: CASSVAGLAGYEQYF.

The chain uses TRBV19 and TRBJ1-2; D gene ambiguous. CDR1 is LNHDA and CDR2 is SQIVND in the germline V gene (reference sequence). This CDR3 is built from 15 residues. Trimming took 2 bases from V and 0 from J, leaving 10 bases between them. The CDR3 is CASSINGGTNYGYTF. DNA of the CDR3: TGTGCCAGTAGTATAAATGGAGGGACTAACTATGGCTACACCTTC. The entire variable domain, with the rest obtained from reference TRBV19 and TRBJ1-2, is as follows: DGGITQSPKYLFRKEGQNVTLSCEQNLNHDAMYWYRQDPGQGLRLIYYSQIVNDFQKGDIAEGYSVSREKKESFPLTVTSAQKNPTAFYLCASSINGGTNYGYTFGSGTRLTVV.

The CDR3 loop is CASSISGRGAGELFF. The CDR3 DNA is TGTGCCAGCAGCATCAGCGGGAGAGGGGCCGGGGAGCTGTTTTTT. This chain connects TRBV7-9 to TRBJ2-2, with TRBD2 matching over 8 bases. Germline CDR1 and CDR2: SEHNR and FQNEAQ (reference sequence). CDR3 size: 15 residues. Germline trimming cut 5 bases from V and 6 bases from J; bases unmatched to any gene: 8.

The rearrangement uses TRBV7-8 and TRBJ1-6; the D gene is possibly TRBD1 (5 bases). Trimming took off 0 bases at V and 10 bases at J, with 13 bases between the two ends. Looked up from germline, CDR1 is SGHVS and CDR2 is FQNEAQ. This CDR3 contains 15 residues. CDR3 protein: CASSLASGMSSPLHF. CDR3 nucleotide sequence: TGTGCCAGCAGCTTAGCGTCAGGGATGAGCTCACCCCTCCACTTT.

The chain couples TRBV7-8 to TRBJ2-7; tentative D call: TRBD1 (5 bases). The V gene lost 2 bases and the J gene lost 0 bases, with 8 bases spanning the gap. The V gene's germline CDR1 is SGHVS and CDR2 FQNEAQ. The CDR3 sequence is 14 residues long. The CDR3 region has the DNA TGTGCCAGCAGCTTACTAGGGGTCTCCTACGAGCAGTACTTC. It yields the protein CASSLLGVSYEQYF.

The rearrangement joins TRBV28 to TRBJ2-6; D perhaps matches TRBD2 (6 bases). Trimming took off 7 bases at V and 1 base at J, with 8 bases between the two ends. The CDR3 length is 14 residues. Germline CDR1 and CDR2: MDHEN and SYDVKM. The CDR3 sequence is CASNRGSGANVLTF. For the CDR3, the DNA is TGTGCCAGCAATCGGGGGTCTGGGGCCAACGTCCTGACTTTC.

This rearrangement joins TRBV6-2 or TRBV6-3 to TRBJ1-4; no clear D. The V and J ends lost 2 bases and 3 bases respectively, with 10 bases between them. The CDR3 has 15 amino acids. Germline V lookup: CDR1 MNHEY, CDR2 SVGEGT. The CDR3 nucleotides are TGTGCCAGCAGTTACCGCCGGGATTCTAATGAAAAACTGTTTTTT. Its protein is CASSYRRDSNEKLFF.

V is TRBV6-5 and J is TRBJ1-4, with 8 bases fitting TRBD1. Germline V gives CDR1 MNHEY, CDR2 SVGAGI. The CDR3 totals 14 residues. The V segment lost 5 bases and the J segment 8 bases; nucleotides outside the gene matches: 7. CDR3 in DNA: TGTGCCAGCAGTCCCACAGGGGGGTACGAAAAACTGTTTTTT. It translates to CASSPTGGYEKLFF.

This rearrangement joins TRBV5-1 to TRBJ2-1; D is unclear. CDR3 length: 15 amino acids. V was pared by 1 base and J by 1 base, with 9 bases between. Germline V gene sequence: CDR1 SGHRS, CDR2 YFSETQ. The DNA for the CDR3 is TGCGCCAGCAGCTTGTACGAGGATTCCTACAATGAGCAGTTCTTC. Protein sequence: CASSLYEDSYNEQFF.

This rearrangement joins TRBV7-9 to TRBJ2-3; D gene unclear. Between the trimmed V and J ends, which lost 8 bases and 3 bases, there was a span of 9 bases. CDR3 size: 12 residues. CDR1 is SEHNR and CDR2 is FQNEAQ in the germline V gene (reference sequence). As DNA, the CDR3 is TGTGCCAGCCAGAAAAGTACAGATACGCAGTATTTT. This gives the protein CASQKSTDTQYF.

The chain is built from TRBV7-9 and TRBJ2-7; TRBD1 aligns across 7 bases. Germline V gene lookup returns CDR1 SEHNR and CDR2 FQNEAQ (reference sequence). CDR3 length equals 15 residues. The ends lost 5 bases at V and 0 bases at J; junction bases unmatched: 7. In nucleotides, the CDR3 is TGTGCCAGCAGCCGCTCAGGGGGTCCCTCCTACGAGCAGTACTTC. It codes for CASSRSGGPSYEQYF.

The chain recombines TRBV4-1 with TRBJ1-2; maybe TRBD1 (6 bases). V was cut by 4 bases and J by 2 bases, with 14 bases left in between. Germline V gene sequence: CDR1 MGHRA, CDR2 YSYEKL. The CDR3 has 15 residues. CDR3 DNA: TGCGCCAGCAGCCTTTCCGGGACAACGAACTATGGCTACACCTTC. It is translated as CASSLSGTTNYGYTF.

J is TRBJ2-7 and V is TRBV6-5; possibly TRBD1 for D (5 bases). The germline gives CDR1 MNHEY, CDR2 SVGAGI. The CDR3 has 16 amino acids. Trimming took off 0 bases at V and 2 bases at J, with 14 bases between the two ends. DNA for the CDR3: TGTGCCAGCAGTTACTCGAGGTTCGGCAGGGCCTACGAGCAGTACTTC. As protein: CASSYSRFGRAYEQYF.

The J gene is TRBJ1-2, the V gene TRBV28; 11 nucleotides match TRBD1. Germline loops: CDR1 MDHEN, CDR2 SYDVKM. J lost 7 bases, V lost 3 bases, and 7 bases had no gene match. The CDR3 is made up of 15 amino acids. As DNA, the CDR3 is TGTGCCAGCAGTTTTGCGGACAGGGGGCTGAGTGGCTACACCTTC. It translates to CASSFADRGLSGYTF.

V and J are TRBV7-3 and TRBJ2-1; TRBD1 agrees at 9 bases. This CDR3 is built from 15 residues. With 5 bases clipped from V and 6 bases from J, the junction kept 8 bases outside the gene matches. Per the germline V gene, CDR1 is SGHTA and CDR2 is FQGTGA. CDR3 sequence (DNA): TGTGCCAGCAGCCCCGGGACAGGGTTGGGCAATGAGCAGTTCTTC. This gives the protein CASSPGTGLGNEQFF.

The chain uses TRBV20-1 and TRBJ1-2; D ambiguous. The germline V gene encodes CDR1 DFQATT and CDR2 SNEGSKA (reference sequence). The CDR3 is 11 amino acids. Trimming removed 6 bases at V and 10 bases at J, with 15 bases between. CDR3 sequence reads: CSAGSRTVYTF. CDR3 in DNA: TGCAGTGCCGGTAGCCGTACGGTCTACACCTTC.

V is TRBV19 and J is TRBJ2-2; 7 nucleotides align to TRBD1. This CDR3 is 14 amino acids long. Germline V CDR1 and CDR2: LNHDA, SQIVND (reference sequence). V lost 10 bases to trimming and J lost 1 base; unmatched junction nucleotides: 6. The CDR3 sequence is CATSGQVNTGELFF. CDR3 sequence (DNA): TGTGCCACCTCCGGACAGGTGAACACCGGGGAGCTGTTTTTT. The full variable domain, completed using reference TRBV19 and TRBJ2-2, is DGGITQSPKYLFRKEGQNVTLSCEQNLNHDAMYWYRQDPGQGLRLIYYSQIVNDFQKGDIAEGYSVSREKKESFPLTVTSAQKNPTAFYLCATSGQVNTGELFFGEGSRLTVL.

The chain uses TRBV9 and TRBJ1-4, with 7 bases fitting TRBD1. Germline loops: CDR1 SGDLS, CDR2 YYNGEE. V trimming: 2 bases; J trimming: 5 bases; junction bases outside the gene matches: 9. The CDR3 is made up of 16 amino acids. CDR3 sequence: CASSVGDSSMNEKLFF. CDR3 in DNA: TGTGCCAGCAGCGTGGGGGACAGCTCTATGAATGAAAAACTGTTTTTT. The full variable domain, in which reference TRBV9 and TRBJ1-4 provide the parts outside the CDR3, is DSGVTQTPKHLITATGQRVTLRCSPRSGDLSVYWYQQSLDQGLQFLIQYYNGEERAKGNILERFSAQQFPDLHSELNLSSLELGDSALYFCASSVGDSSMNEKLFFGSGTQLSVL.

Concerning this clone itself: One end of the junction does not line up with germline, which may come from a read error. V is TRBV7-2 and J is TRBJ2-7, with a weak D call TRBD2 (6 bases). This CDR3 has 14 amino acids. CDR1 SGHTA and CDR2 FQGNSA come from the germline V gene. The CDR3 DNA reads TGTGCCAGCAGCTTAGAGGGCTGGAGGGGCGGTATGAACTTC. Residues: CASSLEGWRGGMNF.

The chain couples TRBV3-1 (or the pseudogene TRBV3-2) to TRBJ2-7; no clear D. Germline-derived CDR1 and CDR2 are LGHDT and YNNKEL (reference sequence). The CDR3 runs to 11 residues. V was cut by 1 base and J by 5 bases, with 3 bases left in between. The CDR3 is CASSQAHEQYF. The CDR3 DNA reads as TGTGCCAGCAGCCAAGCTCACGAGCAGTACTTC.

This chain links TRBV7-2 with TRBJ2-1; TRBD1 aligns across 12 bases. Germline assignment: CDR1 SGHTA and CDR2 FQGNSA. J was trimmed by 9 bases and V by 5 bases; bases with no gene match: 8. The CDR3 covers 15 residues. In nucleotides, the CDR3 is TGTGCCAGCAGCCCCGGGACAGGGGGCATAGGTGAGCAGTTCTTC. Its protein product is CASSPGTGGIGEQFF.

The V call is TRBV4-1, the J call TRBJ2-2; 8 bases align to TRBD2. J lost 4 bases, V lost 0 bases, and 7 bases had no gene match. The germline V gene has CDR1 MGHRA and CDR2 YSYEKL. The CDR3 covers 17 residues. As DNA, the CDR3 is TGCGCCAGCAGCCAAGACGGAAGCGGGAGCCTCACCGGGGAGCTGTTTTTT. It is translated as CASSQDGSGSLTGELFF.